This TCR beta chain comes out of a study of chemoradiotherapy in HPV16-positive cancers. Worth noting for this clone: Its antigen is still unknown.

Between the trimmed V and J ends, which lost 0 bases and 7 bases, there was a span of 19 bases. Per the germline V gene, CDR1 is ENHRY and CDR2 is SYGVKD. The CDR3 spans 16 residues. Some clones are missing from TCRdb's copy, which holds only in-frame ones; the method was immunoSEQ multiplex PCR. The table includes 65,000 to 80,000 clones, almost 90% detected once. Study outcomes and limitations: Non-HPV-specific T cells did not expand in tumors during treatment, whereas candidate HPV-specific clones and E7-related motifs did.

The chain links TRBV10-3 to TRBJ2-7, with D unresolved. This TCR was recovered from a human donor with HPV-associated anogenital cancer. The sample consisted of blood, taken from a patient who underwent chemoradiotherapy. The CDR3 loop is CAISESRRSSPLEQYF. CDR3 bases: TGTGCCATCAGTGAGTCGCGGCGTTCCAGCCCCCTGGAGCAGTACTTC.